These 15 T cell receptor beta chains came from one sample sequenced in a study of shared clonotypes between healthy human individuals. Sequencing used immunoSEQ multiplex PCR; TCRdb keeps in-frame clones, though not all of them. The sample shows around 350,000 clones, around 79% of them seen only once. Material: memory CD4+ T cells sorted from blood. The sample's subset: CD45RA-negative fraction. These receptors all stem from a man younger than 45 in good health.

This clone was seen a single time. The chain joins TRBV6-5 to TRBJ2-5, with 7 bases fitting TRBD1. This CDR3 contains 14 residues. The germline V gene has CDR1 MNHEY and CDR2 SVGAGI. J lost 4 bases, V lost 5 bases, and 7 bases had no gene match. The CDR3 loop is CASSVQTGRETQYF. CDR3 sequence (DNA): TGTGCCAGCAGTGTGCAGACAGGGAGAGAGACCCAGTACTTC.

The CDR3 region is CASSLKGAWETQYF. The CDR3 DNA follows: TGTGCCAGCAGTTTAAAGGGGGCATGGGAGACCCAGTACTTC. The rearrangement links TRBV28 to TRBJ2-5; TRBD1 aligns across 7 bases. Trimming removed 2 bases from V and 5 bases from J; junction bases left unmatched: 5. The CDR3 is 14 residues long. CDR1 is MDHEN, CDR2 SYDVKM, per germline.

The V call is TRBV30, the J call TRBJ1-6; D is possibly TRBD1 (6 bases). This CDR3 comprises 14 residues. Trimming stripped 0 bases from V and 8 bases from J, with 11 bases between. The germline V gene has CDR1 GTSNPN and CDR2 SVGIG (reference sequence). The CDR3 protein is CAWSVGRGDSPLHF. The DNA of the CDR3 is TGTGCCTGGAGTGTAGGCAGGGGTGATTCACCCCTCCACTTT. Full variable domain (remainder filled in from reference TRBV30 and TRBJ1-6): SQTIHQWPATLVQPVGSPLSLECTVEGTSNPNLYWYRQAAGRGLQLLFYSVGIGQISSEVPQNLSASRPQDRQFILSSKKLLLSDSGFYLCAWSVGRGDSPLHFGNGTRLTVT.

This clone has a handful of counts. DNA for the CDR3: TGTGCCAGCAGTAGCCCCGCCGTCCACGAGCAGTACTTC. Its protein product is CASSSPAVHEQYF. The V call is TRBV6-5, the J call TRBJ2-7, with unresolved D. Germline loops: CDR1 MNHEY, CDR2 SVGAGI. With 5 bases removed from V and 5 bases from J, the gap between germline ends came to 13 bases. CDR3 length equals 13 residues.

The chain uses TRBV6-1 and TRBJ2-1; unclear D gene. V lost 4 bases, J lost 0 bases, and 10 bases lay in between. Per germline, CDR1 MNHNS and CDR2 SASEGT. The CDR3 spans 15 residues. Here the CDR3 DNA reads TGTGCCAGCAGTGTCTACCCGAGCTCCTACAATGAGCAGTTCTTC. Its protein product is CASSVYPSSYNEQFF.

About this clone: The sample has other DNA sequences that encode this CDR3 too. The chain carries TRBV9 and TRBJ1-3; D remains ambiguous. Germline V gene sequence: CDR1 SGDLS, CDR2 YYNGEE. CDR3 length: 14 residues. V lost 2 bases and J lost 0, with 6 bases in between. Written as DNA, the CDR3 is TGTGCCAGCAGCGTCCAAAGCTCTGGAAACACCATATATTTT. This codes for CASSVQSSGNTIYF.

The rearrangement uses TRBV18 and TRBJ1-1; 10 bases are a match to TRBD1. This CDR3 region has 14 residues. Germline trimming cut 2 bases from V and 10 bases from J; bases unmatched to any gene: 7. Per the germline V gene, CDR1 is KGHSH and CDR2 is LQKENI. The CDR3 nucleotides are TGTGCCAGCTCACCAGGGGACAGGGGAAGTGGAGCTTTCTTT. Translated: CASSPGDRGSGAFF.

The DNA of the CDR3 is TGTGCCAGCAGTTTAAAAGGGGCCGGGTACGAGCAGTACTTC. Its protein is CASSLKGAGYEQYF. The genes are TRBV27 and TRBJ2-5, with D perhaps TRBD1 (5 bases). The last part of the DNA fits TRBJ2-7 better; the J call may be wrong. CDR3 length: 14 residues. CDR1 is MNHEY and CDR2 is SMNVEV in the germline V gene (reference sequence).

The rearrangement joins TRBV28 to TRBJ1-4; D may be TRBD1 (6 bases). Germline CDR1 is MDHEN and CDR2 is SYDVKM. The CDR3 loop spans 15 amino acids. Trimming took 7 bases from V and 6 from J, leaving 18 bases between them. The CDR3 DNA reads TGTGCCAGCACCGGGGGTTCCGGGGGCTATGAAAAACTGTTTTTT. Its translation: CASTGGSGGYEKLFF.

V gene TRBV10-3 combines with J gene TRBJ2-7; D remains unclear. This CDR3 has 13 amino acids. Germline V CDR1 and CDR2: ENHRY, SYGVKD. Trimming stripped 4 bases from V and 4 bases from J, with 11 bases between. The CDR3 here is CAISGSLMYEQYF. DNA of the CDR3: TGTGCCATCAGTGGGTCTCTAATGTACGAGCAGTACTTC.

The chain has TRBV11-2 and TRBJ2-3; tentatively, D is TRBD1 or TRBD2 (5 bases each). CDR1 is SGHAT, CDR2 FQNNGV, per germline. V gave up 2 bases and J gave up 1 base, with 10 bases separating them. CDR3 length: 15 amino acids. CDR3 protein: CASSLSGSGTDTQYF. CDR3 DNA sequence: TGTGCCAGCAGCTTATCAGGGAGCGGCACAGATACGCAGTATTTT.

The chain combines TRBV5-1 with TRBJ2-6; D ambiguous. The length of the CDR3 is 16 residues. Between the trimmed V and J ends, which lost 0 bases and 4 bases, there was a span of 11 bases. Per germline, CDR1 SGHRS and CDR2 YFSETQ. The CDR3 loop is CASSLDPPTGANVLTF. DNA for the CDR3: TGCGCCAGCAGCTTGGACCCTCCTACGGGGGCCAACGTCCTGACTTTC.

The chain joins TRBV28 to TRBJ1-5; TRBD1 is a possible D gene (5 bases). The germline gives CDR1 MDHEN, CDR2 SYDVKM. Trimming left V 5 bases short and J 4 bases short, with 18 bases between. CDR3 length: 16 residues. CDR3 bases: TGTGCCAGCAGTACCAGGGTGGCAGGGTGGAATCAGCCCCAGCATTTT. This gives the protein CASSTRVAGWNQPQHF.

The V and J genes are TRBV5-1 and TRBJ1-2; D not certain. This CDR3 region has 13 residues. With 0 bases removed from V and 2 bases from J, the gap between germline ends came to 5 bases. CDR1 is SGHRS and CDR2 is YFSETQ in the germline V gene. The DNA for the CDR3 is TGCGCCAGCAGCTTGGGCACGAACTATGGCTACACCTTC. Translating gives CASSLGTNYGYTF.

The chain uses TRBV28 and TRBJ1-5, with a tentative D call TRBD1 (6 bases). The length of the CDR3 is 15 residues. The V end lost 4 bases, the J end lost 6 bases, and 16 bases lay between the germline ends. Germline V gene data show CDR1 as MDHEN and CDR2 as SYDVKM. The CDR3 loop reads CASSSLTRGTQPQHF. The DNA for the CDR3 is TGTGCCAGCAGTTCCTTGACTAGGGGGACTCAGCCCCAGCATTTT. The full variable domain, rest sourced from reference TRBV28 and TRBJ1-5, is DVKVTQSSRYLVKRTGEKVFLECVQDMDHENMFWYRQDPGLGLRLIYFSYDVKMKEKGDIPEGYSVSREKKERFSLILESASTNQTSMYLCASSSLTRGTQPQHFGDGTRLSIL.